The following is a T cell receptor (beta chain) sequence with its context. Assay used: immunoSEQ multiplex PCR; TCRdb lists only in-frame clones, some missing. The table includes about 200,000 clones, about 85% detected once. CDR3 length: 15 amino acids. Per the germline V gene, CDR1 is LGHDT and CDR2 is YNNKEL (reference sequence). With 3 bases removed from V and 1 base from J, the gap between germline ends came to 12 bases. The data originate from a study of blood T cell repertoires in COVID-19. On the study more broadly: COVID-19 samples from acute and convalescent phases originated in the United States, Italy and Spain. PBMCs, B-cell-depleted T cells, or T cells provided the cDNA or gDNA that made up the material.

The receptor was isolated from a woman older than 75 with acute or convalescent COVID-19. Material: peripheral blood. The V and J genes are TRBV3-1 (or the pseudogene TRBV3-2) and TRBJ1-1; no clear D. The CDR3 loop reads CASSHLGGENTEAFF. DNA of the CDR3: TGTGCCAGCAGCCACCTAGGAGGAGAGAACACTGAAGCTTTCTTT.